This T cell receptor beta chain came from a study of somatic mutations in cytotoxic T cells in rheumatoid arthritis. In this sample, this clone turned up once. This CDR3 comprises 15 residues. Per the germline V gene, CDR1 is MNHEY and CDR2 is SVGAGI. The J segment lost 6 bases and the V segment lost 3 bases, leaving 5 bases of the junction unmatched. Profiled with immunoSEQ multiplex PCR; TCRdb holds only in-frame clones, not every one. The sample consists of about 10,000 clones, over 65% of them appearing once. The sequenced sample was CD8+ T cells sorted from blood. This TCR came from a man aged 55 to 70 in good health. V gene TRBV6-5 combines with J gene TRBJ2-2; 9 positions match TRBD1. CDR3 protein: CASSYGTGIPGELFF. The CDR3 bases are TGTGCCAGCAGTTATGGGACAGGGATCCCCGGGGAGCTGTTTTTT.